The 22 T cell receptor beta chains presented below share a single source sample, sequenced in a study of cytomegalovirus exposure and HLA in healthy donors (dated by TCRdb to 2017 to 2019). Receptors were amplified or captured by the immunoSEQ multiplex PCR assay. A mixture of 60 forward primers for TCR Vbeta segments and 13 reverse primers for TCR Jbeta segments was used in the multiplex PCR. TCRdb carries this immuneACCESS record with in-frame sequences only. Its versions omit some clonotypes, under half of them owing to an unresolved V gene in the studies checked, with the rest unexplained. Here the sample has around 150,000 clones; 55% to 75% occur a single time. The ten largest account for approximately 7% of the sample. The sample taken for sequencing was PBMCs. The receptors derive from a woman aged 55-70 years in good health and CMV-seropositive.

V and J are TRBV5-6 and TRBJ1-5; D perhaps matches TRBD1 (6 bases). Germline CDR1 is SGHDT and CDR2 is YYEEEE. The CDR3 sequence is 16 residues long. V shed 0 bases and J shed 4 bases, with 14 bases lying between them. The CDR3 region is CASSLVGRGENQPQHF. Written as DNA, the CDR3 is TGTGCCAGCAGCTTGGTTGGCAGGGGAGAGAATCAGCCCCAGCATTTT.

The chain is built from TRBV28 and TRBJ1-5; D unresolved. Germline lookup yields CDR1 MDHEN and CDR2 SYDVKM. The CDR3 runs 13 residues. V was clipped by 10 bases and J by 4 bases, with 14 bases between them. Here the CDR3 DNA reads TGTGCCACCTACTTATTTGAGAATCAGCCCCAGCATTTT. It translates to CATYLFENQPQHF.

CDR3 coding DNA: TGTGCCAGCAGCCTAGTACCTGCTGGAAACACCATATATTTT. Its protein product is CASSLVPAGNTIYF. The J gene is TRBJ1-3, the V gene TRBV6-1; D uncertain. The V end lost 6 bases, the J end lost 2 bases, and 11 bases lay between the germline ends. The CDR3 sequence is 14 residues long. Germline assignment: CDR1 MNHNS and CDR2 SASEGT.

Here the CDR3 reads CAWSPGTGSLNQPQHF. CDR3 DNA: TGTGCCTGGAGTCCGGGGACAGGGTCCCTAAATCAGCCCCAGCATTTT. J is TRBJ1-5 and V is TRBV30, with 9 bases aligning to TRBD1. The germline CDR1 and CDR2 sequences are GTSNPN and SVGIG (reference sequence). CDR3 length equals 16 residues. With 2 bases clipped from V and 4 bases from J, the junction kept 9 bases outside the gene matches.

The chain couples TRBV19 to TRBJ1-2; TRBD1 is a possible D gene (5 bases). The germline V gene encodes CDR1 LNHDA and CDR2 SQIVND (reference sequence). This CDR3 contains 14 residues. V was cut by 7 bases and J by 4 bases, with 16 bases left in between. CDR3 sequence: CASTDQGSGYGYTF. The CDR3 nucleotides read TGTGCCAGTACGGACCAGGGCTCGGGCTATGGCTACACCTTC.

The sample holds a few counts of this clone. This chain joins TRBV5-1 and TRBJ2-1; the match to TRBD2 covers 14 bases. V lost 4 bases, J lost 8 bases, and 8 bases stayed unmatched. Germline CDR1 SGHRS, CDR2 YFSETQ. The CDR3 runs to 16 residues. The CDR3 nucleotides read TGCGCCAGCAGCGCCCTTGGGACTAGCGGGAGTGATGAGCAGTTCTTC. Translating gives CASSALGTSGSDEQFF. Combining the CDR3 with reference TRBV5-1 and TRBJ2-1 gives the whole variable domain KAGVTQTPRYLIKTRGQQVTLSCSPISGHRSVSWYQQTPGQGLQFLFEYFSETQRNKGNFPGRFSGRQFSNSRSEMNVSTLELGDSALYLCASSALGTSGSDEQFFGPGTRLTVL.

This chain uses TRBV7-9 with TRBJ2-5; TRBD2 might be the D (5 bases). Germline CDR1 and CDR2: SEHNR and FQNEAQ (reference sequence). The CDR3 consists of 13 residues. Trimming removed 5 bases from V and 5 bases from J, with 12 bases in between. CDR3: CASSLTGWETQYF. CDR3 sequence (DNA): TGTGCCAGCAGCCTGACGGGGTGGGAGACCCAGTACTTC.

The V call is TRBV4-2, the J call TRBJ2-7; 10 bases line up with TRBD2. After removal of 1 base from V and 4 bases from J, the junction contained 4 bases not matched to a gene. The CDR3 has 15 amino acids. Germline CDR1 reads LGHNA; CDR2 reads YNFKEQ. The CDR3 sequence is CASSQVTSGPYEQYF. The CDR3 DNA sequence: TGTGCCAGCAGCCAAGTGACTAGCGGGCCTTACGAGCAGTACTTC.

This clone has just a few counts. The V gene is TRBV5-6, the J gene TRBJ2-5; 9 bases fit TRBD2. Judging by the DNA end, TRBJ2-7 fits better; the J call may be wrong. This CDR3 is 15 amino acids long. Germline CDR1 reads SGHDT; CDR2 reads YYEEEE. The CDR3 sequence is CASSHQRAGGYEQYF. CDR3 DNA: TGTGCCAGCAGCCACCAACGAGCGGGAGGCTACGAGCAGTACTTC.

This clone occurred a few times. J is TRBJ1-4 and V is TRBV7-9, with TRBD1 matching over 10 bases. The junction had 9 bases not matched to a gene; V was cut back by 6 bases and J by 8 bases. The germline CDR1 and CDR2 sequences are SEHNR and FQNEAQ (reference sequence). CDR3 size: 15 residues. The CDR3 region has the DNA TGTGCCAGCAGAGCCCGCGGGACAGGGGACGAAAAACTGTTTTTT. It yields the protein CASRARGTGDEKLFF.

This chain connects TRBV9 to TRBJ2-7, with 10 bases aligning to TRBD2. Germline V gives CDR1 SGDLS, CDR2 YYNGEE. There are 15 residues in the CDR3. V shed 0 bases, J shed 4 bases, and the junction held 4 bases outside the gene matches. The CDR3 DNA is TGTGCCAGCAGCGTAGCGCCTAGCGGGAGTTACGAGCAGTACTTC. Residues: CASSVAPSGSYEQYF.

The gene calls are TRBV7-3 and TRBJ1-1; a possible D gene is TRBD1 (5 bases). V lost 5 bases and J lost 1, with 5 bases in between. Germline V gene sequence: CDR1 SGHTA, CDR2 FQGTGA. CDR3 size: 12 residues. CDR3 amino acids: CASSRGNTEAFF. The DNA for the CDR3 is TGTGCCAGCAGCAGGGGGAACACTGAAGCTTTCTTT.

This sequence joins TRBV5-1 and TRBJ2-1; maybe TRBD2 (5 bases). V was clipped by 4 bases and J by 0 bases, with 23 bases between them. The CDR3 covers 19 residues. The germline V gene encodes CDR1 SGHRS and CDR2 YFSETQ. The CDR3, as DNA: TGCGCCAGCAGCCCTCTCCAAATGGGCGGGTTGGACTCCTACAATGAGCAGTTCTTC. It is translated as CASSPLQMGGLDSYNEQFF.

This clone came up a few times. The genes are TRBV5-6 and TRBJ1-1; tentatively, D is TRBD1 (6 bases). This CDR3 has 13 amino acids. Per germline, CDR1 SGHDT and CDR2 YYEEEE. With 4 bases removed from V and 5 bases from J, the gap between germline ends came to 12 bases. The CDR3, as DNA: TGTGCCAGCAGCGACACAGGGTTGACTGAAGCTTTCTTT. Amino acids: CASSDTGLTEAFF. Based on the CDR3 plus reference TRBV5-6 and TRBJ1-1, the full variable domain is DAGVTQSPTHLIKTRGQQVTLRCSPKSGHDTVSWYQQALGQGPQFIFQYYEEEERQRGNFPDRFSGHQFPNYSSELNVNALLLGDSALYLCASSDTGLTEAFFGQGTRLTVV.

This clone was detected only a few times. The chain uses TRBV25-1 and TRBJ2-1; TRBD2 matches 8 bases. CDR1 is MGHDK and CDR2 is SYGVNS in the germline V gene. The CDR3 runs to 15 residues. The junction had 6 bases not matched to a gene; V was cut back by 3 bases and J by 5 bases. This CDR3 is CASSEEGLAHNEQFF. The CDR3 DNA is TGTGCCAGCAGTGAGGAAGGACTAGCCCACAATGAGCAGTTCTTC.

This clone was seen a few times. The CDR3 coding sequence is TGTGCCAGCAGTGTTGGAATCGGGAGAGGGTATGGGAAAACAGATACGCAGTATTTT. It encodes CASSVGIGRGYGKTDTQYF. The V gene is TRBV6-4, the J gene TRBJ2-3; a weak D match, TRBD2 (6 bases). V was cut by 4 bases and J by 3 bases, with 26 bases left in between. CDR3 length equals 19 residues. CDR1 MRHNA and CDR2 SNTAGT come from the germline V gene.

The chain links TRBV18 to TRBJ2-1; 10 nucleotides align to TRBD2. Trimming cost V 8 bases and J 2 bases; bases outside gene matches: 12. The CDR3 length is 17 residues. From germline, CDR1 is KGHSH and CDR2 LQKENI. As DNA, the CDR3 is TGTGCCAGCCAACGTCTAGCGGGAGCAATGACCTACAATGAGCAGTTCTTC. Its translation is CASQRLAGAMTYNEQFF.

This clone was detected once. The genes are TRBV2 and TRBJ2-5; TRBD1 agrees at 12 bases. The CDR3 covers 16 residues. Trimming at V came to 5 bases and at J to 4 bases, leaving 8 bases not matched to a gene. The germline V gene has CDR1 SNHLY and CDR2 FYNNEI. The CDR3 loop reads CASSSTGTGGRETQYF. The CDR3 coding sequence is TGTGCCAGCAGTTCTACCGGGACAGGGGGCAGAGAGACCCAGTACTTC.

The chain links TRBV9 to TRBJ2-3; 8 nucleotides align to TRBD2. The junction had 3 bases not matched to a gene; V was cut back by 0 bases and J by 0 bases. Germline CDR1 SGDLS, CDR2 YYNGEE. The CDR3 is 16 amino acids. CDR3 in amino acids: CASSVVASGSTDTQYF. The CDR3 nucleotides read TGTGCCAGCAGCGTAGTGGCTAGCGGGAGCACAGATACGCAGTATTTT.

About this clone: Other DNA sequences of this sample code for an identical CDR3. The chain combines TRBV5-1 with TRBJ2-7, with TRBD2 identical over 12 bases. V was pared by 5 bases and J by 3 bases, with 0 bases of the junction left unmatched. Germline loops: CDR1 SGHRS, CDR2 YFSETQ. CDR3 size: 13 residues. The CDR3 DNA reads as TGCGCCAGCAGGACTAGCGGGAGCTACGAGCAGTACTTC. Translating gives CASRTSGSYEQYF.

V usage is TRBV5-1 and J usage is TRBJ1-5, with no clear D. This CDR3 is 13 amino acids long. The germline CDR1 and CDR2 sequences are SGHRS and YFSETQ. Trimming pared 2 bases from V and 6 bases from J, leaving 9 bases between. The CDR3 loop is CASSFLTGQPQHF. CDR3 nucleotides: TGCGCCAGCAGCTTCTTGACTGGTCAGCCCCAGCATTTT.

This chain uses TRBV5-1 with TRBJ2-5; 9 positions match TRBD2. The closer fit of TRBJ2-7 to the DNA end suggests the J call may be wrong. This CDR3 spans 15 amino acids. Germline loops: CDR1 SGHRS, CDR2 YFSETQ. Written as DNA, the CDR3 is TGCGCCAGCAGCTTGGGGCTAGCGGGAAACTACGAGCAGTACTTC. Residues: CASSLGLAGNYEQYF.